This T cell receptor beta chain was sequenced in a study of Tregs in tolerant kidney transplant recipients. Across the whole study: Related graft donors supplied nonmyeloablative bone marrow transplants, and mixed chimerism was transient.

V lost 3 bases and J lost 4, with 17 bases in between. The CDR3 is 16 residues long. Germline V gene sequence: CDR1 SGHDT, CDR2 YYEEEE. TCRdb keeps only in-frame clones here, not all; method: immunoSEQ multiplex PCR. This table holds 110,000 or so clones, around 90% found once. CD4+CD25+CD127- Tregs, CD4+CD25- non-Tregs, CD4 and CD8 cells were sorted. Study conclusions and caveats: In tolerant patients, donor-specific Tregs outgrew total Tregs, suggesting antigen-driven expansion. Expanding Tregs on activated donor B cells appeared to best identify donor-specific TCRbeta clones.

Note on this clone: Its antigen is not known.

Specimen: CD4+ T cells from blood, collected before the transplant. V is TRBV5-6 and J is TRBJ1-3; tentative D call: TRBD1 (5 bases). The TCR comes from a human donor who received a combined kidney and bone marrow transplant. The CDR3 spells CASSSVGQGSGNTIYF. In nucleotides, the CDR3 is TGTGCCAGCAGCTCGGTGGGGCAGGGTTCGGGAAACACCATATATTTT.